This is a list of T cell receptor beta chains from one sample in a study of CD4+ T cells in melanoma. Here immunoSEQ multiplex PCR was the method, and the copy in TCRdb shows in-frame clones only, minus some. The top ten clones hold approximately 11% of a sample with around 10,000 clones, 68% of them seen once. Specimen: cells from a culture (not recorded whether cultured in vitro). These receptors were taken from a human donor with melanoma. Each CDR3 is given with its conserved first and last residue. The D gene is left open where the match is weak. The size entry is marked missing in some rows and otherwise reads once, few, many or a size class.

CDR3nt: TGTGCCAGCAGTGCCCTTCACAGGGGCCGGGAGCTGTTTTTT
CDR3aa: CASSALHRGRELFF
j_gene: TRBJ2-2
abundance: -
v_gene: TRBV6-1
d_gene: TRBD1

CDR3nt: TGTGCCAGCAGTTCCGGGAGTGGAGGCAATCAGCCCCAGCATTTT
CDR3aa: CASSSGSGGNQPQHF
j_gene: TRBJ1-5
abundance: once
v_gene: TRBV6-5
d_gene: -

CDR3nt: TGTGCCAGCAGTTTATTCTGGGCAGGGAAGAACACTGAAGCTTTCTTT
CDR3aa: CASSLFWAGKNTEAFF
j_gene: TRBJ1-1
abundance: once
v_gene: TRBV28
d_gene: -

CDR3nt: TGTGCCAGCTCACCTGTATTACGAGGACAACCGTCCTATGGCTACACCTTC
CDR3aa: CASSPVLRGQPSYGYTF
j_gene: TRBJ1-2
abundance: few
v_gene: TRBV18
d_gene: -

CDR3nt: TGCAGCGTAACAGGAGCTGGGGCCAACGTCCTGACTTTC
CDR3aa: CSVTGAGANVLTF
j_gene: TRBJ2-6
abundance: -
v_gene: TRBV29-1
d_gene: -

CDR3nt: TGTGCCAGCTCCCCGGACAGGGGGGGAGAGACCCAGTACTTC
CDR3aa: CASSPDRGGETQYF
j_gene: TRBJ2-5
abundance: few
v_gene: TRBV18
d_gene: TRBD1

CDR3nt: TGTGCCAGCAGCTCGGGACTAGCGGGGCCCACCGGGGAGCTGTTTTTT
CDR3aa: CASSSGLAGPTGELFF
j_gene: TRBJ2-2
abundance: few
v_gene: TRBV7-2
d_gene: TRBD2

CDR3nt: TGTGCCAGCAGCTTAGCGCTCACTTCTGGAAACACCATATATTTT
CDR3aa: CASSLALTSGNTIYF
j_gene: TRBJ1-3
abundance: -
v_gene: TRBV7-9
d_gene: -

CDR3nt: TGCAGCGTTCCGAGGGGGGGGTACACTGAAGCTTTCTTT
CDR3aa: CSVPRGGYTEAFF
j_gene: TRBJ1-1
abundance: -
v_gene: TRBV29-1
d_gene: -

CDR3nt: TGCGCCAGCAGCTTGGACCCCAACCGCTCTGGAAACACCATATATTTT
CDR3aa: CASSLDPNRSGNTIYF
j_gene: TRBJ1-3
abundance: -
v_gene: TRBV5-1
d_gene: -

CDR3nt: TGCAGCGTTGTTAAGGAGGAAGGCTACGAGCAGTACTTC
CDR3aa: CSVVKEEGYEQYF
j_gene: TRBJ2-7
abundance: -
v_gene: TRBV29-1
d_gene: -

CDR3nt: TGTGCCAGCAGCTTGCCCGGGACGAATCGTGGCTACACCTTC
CDR3aa: CASSLPGTNRGYTF
j_gene: TRBJ1-2
abundance: -
v_gene: TRBV5-5
d_gene: -

CDR3nt: TGTGCCAGCATGGCCGGACCGGGAAACATTCAGTACTTC
CDR3aa: CASMAGPGNIQYF
j_gene: TRBJ2-4
abundance: -
v_gene: TRBV2
d_gene: -

CDR3nt: TGCGCCAGCAGCCCCGGAGGGCAAGAGACCCAGTACTTC
CDR3aa: CASSPGGQETQYF
j_gene: TRBJ2-5
abundance: -
v_gene: TRBV5-1
d_gene: -

CDR3nt: TGTGCCAGCAGTGAAAAAGGACAGGGGAGCAATCAGCCCCAGCATTTT
CDR3aa: CASSEKGQGSNQPQHF
j_gene: TRBJ1-5
abundance: -
v_gene: TRBV6-1
d_gene: TRBD1

CDR3nt: TGTGCCAGCAGCCAGGGCCGTACAGGGGGCAGGAACACTGAAGCTTTCTTT
CDR3aa: CASSQGRTGGRNTEAFF
j_gene: TRBJ1-1
abundance: medium-sized
v_gene: TRBV4-2
d_gene: TRBD1

CDR3nt: TGCGCCAGCAGCTTGGGCCCCACGGGGATGGGAAACACCATATATTTT
CDR3aa: CASSLGPTGMGNTIYF
j_gene: TRBJ1-3
abundance: once
v_gene: TRBV5-1
d_gene: -

CDR3nt: TGTGCCAGCAGCTTGAGGTGGAGTGCCGGTGAAGCTTTCTTT
CDR3aa: CASSLRWSAGEAFF
j_gene: TRBJ1-1
abundance: -
v_gene: TRBV5-8
d_gene: -

CDR3nt: TGCGCCAGCAGTTACCGTCTTTCGTACCAAGAGACCCAGTACTTC
CDR3aa: CASSYRLSYQETQYF
j_gene: TRBJ2-5
abundance: -
v_gene: TRBV5-1
d_gene: -

CDR3nt: TGTGCCAGCGGTCTGATCGTGTACGAGCAGTACTTC
CDR3aa: CASGLIVYEQYF
j_gene: TRBJ2-7
abundance: -
v_gene: TRBV6-1
d_gene: -

CDR3nt: TGTGCCAGCAGCTTAACGGGACAGTCCTACGAGCAGTACTTC
CDR3aa: CASSLTGQSYEQYF
j_gene: TRBJ2-7
abundance: -
v_gene: TRBV7-3
d_gene: TRBD1

CDR3nt: TGTGCCAGCAGACGAGAGGGGCGGGCACTCGAAGCTTTCTTT
CDR3aa: CASRREGRALEAFF
j_gene: TRBJ1-1
abundance: once
v_gene: TRBV27
d_gene: -

CDR3nt: TGTGCCAGCAGCGTAGCTAGTGGTCCTGGAAATGAGCAGTTCTTC
CDR3aa: CASSVASGPGNEQFF
j_gene: TRBJ2-1
abundance: few
v_gene: TRBV9
d_gene: -

CDR3nt: TGTGCCAGTAGTATCTCGAAGGGGGCGAGGGAGACCCAGTACTTC
CDR3aa: CASSISKGARETQYF
j_gene: TRBJ2-5
abundance: -
v_gene: TRBV19
d_gene: TRBD1

CDR3nt: TGTGCCACTAGACAGGGGGCATATCAGCCCCAGCATTTT
CDR3aa: CATRQGAYQPQHF
j_gene: TRBJ1-5
abundance: -
v_gene: TRBV6-5
d_gene: TRBD1

CDR3nt: TGTGCCTGGAGTCTCCGGGCCTCCCAGGTATGGAATGAGCAGTTCTTC
CDR3aa: CAWSLRASQVWNEQFF
j_gene: TRBJ2-1
abundance: -
v_gene: TRBV30
d_gene: -

CDR3nt: TGTGCCAGCAGTTTAGTACGGGACACTGAAGCTTTCTTT
CDR3aa: CASSLVRDTEAFF
j_gene: TRBJ1-1
abundance: -
v_gene: TRBV27
d_gene: -

CDR3nt: TGTGCCAGTAGTGATTGGGGGAATCAGCCCCAGCATTTT
CDR3aa: CASSDWGNQPQHF
j_gene: TRBJ1-5
abundance: -
v_gene: TRBV19
d_gene: -

CDR3nt: TGTGCCAGCAGCTTACGGGGGGGCCTGGGTACAGATACGCAGTATTTT
CDR3aa: CASSLRGGLGTDTQYF
j_gene: TRBJ2-3
abundance: -
v_gene: TRBV7-9
d_gene: TRBD2

CDR3nt: TGTGCCAGCAGCTTAGGACAAGGTGACATGTATAATGAAAAACTGTTTTTT
CDR3aa: CASSLGQGDMYNEKLFF
j_gene: TRBJ1-4
abundance: -
v_gene: TRBV11-2
d_gene: -

CDR3nt: TGTGCCAGCCTCTCGGGACAGACCATGAACACTGAAGCTTTCTTT
CDR3aa: CASLSGQTMNTEAFF
j_gene: TRBJ1-1
abundance: -
v_gene: TRBV6-1
d_gene: TRBD1

CDR3nt: TGTGCCATCAGTGAGCCGGGCCAAAACATTCAGTACTTC
CDR3aa: CAISEPGQNIQYF
j_gene: TRBJ2-4
abundance: few
v_gene: TRBV10-3
d_gene: -

CDR3nt: TGTGCCAGCAAAAAAGGAGGGGCGGCAGATACGCAGTATTTT
CDR3aa: CASKKGGAADTQYF
j_gene: TRBJ2-3
abundance: few
v_gene: TRBV2
d_gene: -

CDR3nt: TGTGCCAGCAGTGTAGTTCAGCTCTATGGCTACACCTTC
CDR3aa: CASSVVQLYGYTF
j_gene: TRBJ1-2
abundance: -
v_gene: TRBV2
d_gene: -

CDR3nt: TGCGCCAGCAGCTTGGAGCCAGGGCCTTACGAACCCACCATAATGAACACTGAAGCTTTCTTT
CDR3aa: CASSLEPGPYEPTIMNTEAFF
j_gene: TRBJ1-1
abundance: once
v_gene: TRBV5-1
d_gene: -

CDR3nt: TGTGCCAGTAGTAAGGGGACATTCTCTGGAAACACCATATATTTT
CDR3aa: CASSKGTFSGNTIYF
j_gene: TRBJ1-3
abundance: -
v_gene: TRBV19
d_gene: -

CDR3nt: TGTGCCAGCGACCGCGGGGGGGCGCGTGAAGCTTTCTTT
CDR3aa: CASDRGGAREAFF
j_gene: TRBJ1-1
abundance: -
v_gene: TRBV2
d_gene: -

CDR3nt: TGTGCCAGCAGCCCCCAAGGCGGCGGAGGCTACACCTTC
CDR3aa: CASSPQGGGGYTF
j_gene: TRBJ1-2
abundance: -
v_gene: TRBV7-9
d_gene: -

CDR3nt: TGCGCCAGCAGCGCCCTGGGGGCCTCAAAATACGAGCAGTACTTC
CDR3aa: CASSALGASKYEQYF
j_gene: TRBJ2-7
abundance: medium-sized
v_gene: TRBV5-1
d_gene: -

CDR3nt: TGTGCCAGCAGCGTAGAGGGAGCGGGGGGCTCCAATGAGCAGTTCTTC
CDR3aa: CASSVEGAGGSNEQFF
j_gene: TRBJ2-1
abundance: -
v_gene: TRBV9
d_gene: TRBD2

CDR3nt: TGCAGCGTTCGGGGACGGATGAACACTGAAGCTTTCTTT
CDR3aa: CSVRGRMNTEAFF
j_gene: TRBJ1-1
abundance: -
v_gene: TRBV29-1
d_gene: -

CDR3nt: TGTGCCAGCAGCCTCAGGGGGCTAGGTAGCACTGAAGCTTTTTTT
CDR3aa: CASSLRGLGSTEAFF
j_gene: TRBJ1-1
abundance: -
v_gene: TRBV7-9
d_gene: TRBD1

CDR3nt: TGCGCCAGCAGCCCCCCCCACAGGGATGGCAATCAGCCCCAGCATTTT
CDR3aa: CASSPPHRDGNQPQHF
j_gene: TRBJ1-5
abundance: -
v_gene: TRBV4-1
d_gene: -

CDR3nt: TGTGCCAGCAGCTCCTCGGGACCGAACTCCTACGAGCAGTACTTC
CDR3aa: CASSSSGPNSYEQYF
j_gene: TRBJ2-7
abundance: -
v_gene: TRBV5-5
d_gene: -

CDR3nt: TGCGCCAGCAGCTTGGAACTAGACGATTCCGGGGAGCTGTTTTTT
CDR3aa: CASSLELDDSGELFF
j_gene: TRBJ2-2
abundance: few
v_gene: TRBV5-1
d_gene: -

CDR3nt: TGCGCCAGCAGACAAATGGGGGGGGGCCGCGGCTATGGCTACACCTTC
CDR3aa: CASRQMGGGRGYGYTF
j_gene: TRBJ1-2
abundance: -
v_gene: TRBV5-1
d_gene: -